The next 9 T cell receptor beta chains were all read from a single sample in a study of blood T cell repertoires in COVID-19. Produced via immunoSEQ multiplex PCR; TCRdb's table is partial and in-frame only. The data show some 66,000 clones, approximately 90% seen once. The sequenced sample consisted of peripheral blood. All receptors derive from a woman aged 55-69 years with acute or convalescent COVID-19.

The J gene is TRBJ1-3, the V gene TRBV12-3 or TRBV12-4; 8 nucleotides agree with TRBD1. There are 13 residues in the CDR3. With V trimmed by 7 bases and J by 2 bases, 1 base remained unmatched. DNA for the CDR3: TGTGCCAGCACACAGGGGGCTGGAAACACCATATATTTT. This sequence encodes CASTQGAGNTIYF.

J is TRBJ2-2 and V is TRBV7-8; 7 positions agree with TRBD2. Per germline, CDR1 SGHVS and CDR2 FQNEAQ. CDR3 length: 15 residues. Trimming removed 5 bases from V and 6 bases from J; junction bases left unmatched: 9. This chain's CDR3 is CASSLRTRGPGELFF. CDR3 coding DNA: TGTGCCAGCAGCCTAAGGACTAGGGGTCCCGGGGAGCTGTTTTTT. The full variable domain, rest sourced from reference TRBV7-8 and TRBJ2-2, is GAGVSQSPRYKVAKRGQDVALRCDPISGHVSLFWYQQALGQGPEFLTYFQNEAQLDKSGLPSDRFFAERPEGSVSTLKIQRTQQEDSAVYLCASSLRTRGPGELFFGEGSRLTVL.

The chain links TRBV5-4 to TRBJ1-1; possibly TRBD1 for D (6 bases). V lost 4 bases to trimming and J lost 0 bases, with 10 bases between them. Germline loops: CDR1 SGHNT, CDR2 YYREEE (reference sequence). The CDR3 sequence is 14 residues long. The CDR3 DNA sequence: TGTGCCAGCAGCAGGGGGATCCTGAACACTGAAGCTTTCTTT. Residues: CASSRGILNTEAFF.

The chain has TRBV5-1 and TRBJ1-1; 9 bases align to TRBD1. The V gene's germline CDR1 is SGHRS and CDR2 YFSETQ. This CDR3 has 14 amino acids. V shed 4 bases and J 3 bases; nucleotides not matched to a gene: 4. In DNA form, the CDR3 reads TGCGCCAGCAGCAGGACAGGGGAGGACACTGAAGCTTTCTTT. It yields the protein CASSRTGEDTEAFF.

The V call is TRBV10-3, the J call TRBJ2-4; TRBD1 agrees at 9 bases. Germline CDR1 is ENHRY and CDR2 is SYGVKD. V lost 2 bases to trimming and J lost 2 bases; unmatched junction nucleotides: 10. The CDR3 is 18 residues long. The CDR3 reads CAISEIGTGGVSKNIQYF. The DNA of the CDR3 is TGTGCCATCAGTGAGATCGGCACAGGGGGCGTCTCCAAAAACATTCAGTACTTC.

The rearrangement links TRBV5-1 to TRBJ1-3; D not certain. V lost 3 bases, J lost 5 bases, and 12 bases lay in between. This CDR3 has 14 amino acids. Germline V gene sequence: CDR1 SGHRS, CDR2 YFSETQ. The CDR3: CASSSSSGRNTIYF. The CDR3 nucleotides read TGCGCCAGCAGCTCCTCCTCGGGAAGAAACACCATATATTTT. Together with reference TRBV5-1 and TRBJ1-3, the CDR3 gives the full variable domain: KAGVTQTPRYLIKTRGQQVTLSCSPISGHRSVSWYQQTPGQGLQFLFEYFSETQRNKGNFPGRFSGRQFSNSRSEMNVSTLELGDSALYLCASSSSSGRNTIYFGEGSWLTVV.

The V and J genes are TRBV7-9 and TRBJ2-4, with D perhaps TRBD1 (6 bases). Germline values: CDR1 SEHNR, CDR2 FQNEAQ (reference sequence). V was cut by 1 base and J by 5 bases, with 9 bases left in between. The CDR3 is 14 amino acids. CDR3 bases: TGTGCCAGCAGCTTAGGATGGACAGAAAACATTCAGTACTTC. This codes for CASSLGWTENIQYF.

A note on this clone: The final CDR3 position lacks the conserved phenylalanine or tryptophan, pointing to a likely read error. The limits of the CDR3 on the DNA are not certain, so only TCRdb's listed CDR3 is given. CDR3: CASSFPSGPNG. The chain is built from TRBV12-3 or TRBV12-4 and TRBJ2-7; the table's D call, TRBD2, has no DNA check behind it. The CDR3 contains 11 residues when both ends are counted.

V usage is TRBV23-1 and J usage is TRBJ1-5; the D gene is possibly TRBD1 (6 bases). TRBV23-1 falls under the ORF class, with uncertain function. The CDR3 has 16 amino acids. V gave up 0 bases and J gave up 3 bases, with 12 bases separating them. The CDR3 loop is CASSQSWRTVNQPQHF. Written as DNA, the CDR3 is TGCGCCAGCAGTCAATCGTGGAGGACAGTCAATCAGCCCCAGCATTTT.